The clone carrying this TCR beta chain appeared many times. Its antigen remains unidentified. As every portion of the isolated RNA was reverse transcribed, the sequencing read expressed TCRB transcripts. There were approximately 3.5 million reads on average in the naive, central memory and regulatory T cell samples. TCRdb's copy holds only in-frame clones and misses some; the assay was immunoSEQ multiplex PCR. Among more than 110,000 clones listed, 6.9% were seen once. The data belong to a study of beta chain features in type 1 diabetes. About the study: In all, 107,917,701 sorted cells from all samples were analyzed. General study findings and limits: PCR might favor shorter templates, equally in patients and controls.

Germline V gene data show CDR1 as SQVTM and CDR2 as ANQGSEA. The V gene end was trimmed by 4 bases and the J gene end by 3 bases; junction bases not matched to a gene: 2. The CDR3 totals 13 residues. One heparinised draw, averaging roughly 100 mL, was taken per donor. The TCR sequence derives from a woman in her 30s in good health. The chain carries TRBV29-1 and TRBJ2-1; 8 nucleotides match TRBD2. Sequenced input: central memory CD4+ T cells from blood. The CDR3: CSVVGRGYNEQFF. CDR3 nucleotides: TGCAGCGTTGTCGGGAGGGGCTACAATGAGCAGTTCTTC.